This T cell receptor beta chain is drawn from a study of cytomegalovirus exposure and HLA in healthy donors. Broader study findings: Later analysis showed most CMV-associated TCR beta chains appearing HLA-restricted. Within an earlier analysis, most TCR beta V segments proved productive either about 90% or about 30% of the time.

Germline V gene sequence: CDR1 SGHRS, CDR2 YFSETQ. Trimming removed 3 bases from V and 8 bases from J; junction bases left unmatched: 13. This CDR3 comprises 16 residues. There are a few counts of this clone. Its specificity is not known. Primers: 60 Vbeta forward and 13 Jbeta reverse. Assay used: immunoSEQ multiplex PCR; TCRdb lists only in-frame clones, some missing. Counted here are some 100,000 clones, less than 80% occurring once; the ten biggest clones make up around 4%. This TCR was sampled from a middle-aged man in good health and CMV-seronegative. Sequences were obtained from PBMCs. This chain connects TRBV5-1 to TRBJ2-1, with 8 nucleotides matching TRBD2. CDR3 residues: CASSWGVSGGRDEQFF. CDR3 coding DNA: TGCGCCAGCAGCTGGGGGGTGAGCGGGGGTAGGGATGAGCAGTTCTTC.